This is a list of T cell receptor beta chains from one sample in a study of control samples from healthy donors and cancer patients. The repertoire was sequenced with immunoSEQ multiplex PCR; TCRdb's copy has only in-frame clones and lacks some. There are approximately 98,000 clones in the sample; almost 85% occur only once, and around 6.2% lies in the top ten. What was sequenced was blood. The receptors here all came from a man aged 18 to 29 in good health. Each CDR3 is given with its conserved first and last residue.

>TRBV19|TRBJ2-3|15
CASSIGGSSGGPVSF
>TRBV5-1|TRBJ2-5|14
CASSRDGGGETQYF
>TRBV29-1|TRBJ2-5|13
CSFRTGVGETQYF
>TRBV5-4|TRBJ2-6|15
CASSYHNAGANVLTF
>TRBV3-1/TRBV3-2|TRBJ1-1|14
CASSQDASIGKAFF
>TRBV4-2|TRBJ2-5|14
CASSQAGDQATQYF
>TRBV6-5|TRBJ1-1|14
CASRRQGANTEAFF
>TRBV6-5|TRBJ1-1|13
CASSYRRNTEAFF
>TRBV4-3|TRBJ1-1|15
CASSRSGGLNTEAFF
>TRBV6-4|TRBJ2-2|12
CATRGRSGELFF
>TRBV25-1|TRBJ1-1|14
CASSGGVMNTEAFF
>TRBV3-1/TRBV3-2|TRBJ2-7|15
CASSLKYDRGYEQYF
>TRBV15|TRBJ1-5|13
CATSRDKNQPQHF
>TRBV2|TRBJ2-3|15
CASSPGQGSTDTQYF
>TRBV6-2/TRBV6-3|TRBJ2-5|13
CASSFIGVETQYF
>TRBV6-5|TRBJ2-1|15
CASSSATGGYNEQFF
>TRBV12-5|TRBJ2-1|17
CASGLTSGGQTYNEQFF
>TRBV10-1|TRBJ1-2|16
CASSESKQGTNYGYTF
>TRBV11-2|TRBJ2-7|16
CASSFPPGGMRDEQYF
>TRBV6-1|TRBJ1-2|16
CASSEPPVLTQYGYTF
>TRBV11-2|TRBJ1-4|14
CASRKSGGGEKLFF
>TRBV3-1/TRBV3-2|TRBJ1-2|15
CASSQPGQVWAGYTF
>TRBV28|TRBJ1-5|14
CASYSGTGYQPQHF
>TRBV7-9|TRBJ2-5|17
CASSPRGGNVVRETQYF